Listed here is a single T cell receptor beta chain. The antigen is undetermined. The CDR3 is 19 amino acids. The germline CDR1 and CDR2 sequences are SEHNR and FQNEAQ (reference sequence). The J segment lost 0 bases and the V segment lost 5 bases, leaving 15 bases of the junction unmatched. This entry comes from a study of post-analysis software for immune sequencing data. Unique-molecular-identifier-tagged TCR beta cDNA libraries were used. Out of roughly 0.95 to 10 million T cells, 480,000 or so cDNA molecules were generated. TCRdb used MiXCR to reprocess the PCR reads, holding one entry per CDR3 protein. The data hold over 700,000 distinct CDR3 sequences, with 25% to 30% observed a single time. The study's findings and limits: Controls' normalized Chao1 diversity significantly exceeded that of multiple sclerosis patients. When patients were compared with controls, 4 or 5 TRBV segments were more frequent, TRBV5-6, TRBV5-1 and TRBV20-1 among them.

The V gene is TRBV7-9, the J gene TRBJ2-1; 8 nucleotides match TRBD2. The receptor's source is a girl aged 10 to 17 with multiple sclerosis. Sequencing input: blood. The CDR3 protein is CASSPSASGGGSSYNEQFF. CDR3 bases: TGTGCCAGCAGCCCCTCAGCCAGCGGGGGTGGGAGCTCCTACAATGAGCAGTTCTTC.